Included here is one TCR beta chain sequence, with context. Its antigen is not identified. TCRdb's table, derived via immunoSEQ multiplex PCR, lists solely in-frame clones and lacks some. The sample consists of 49,000 or so clones, about 84% of them appearing once. The data stem from a study of PD-1 blockade in mismatch repair-deficient tumors. Whole-study context: All were previously treated, progressing patients with over 9 mismatch repair-deficient cancer types.

TCR sequencing covered a few patients who responded to pembrolizumab. The germline V gene encodes CDR1 LNHDA and CDR2 SQIVND (reference sequence). This CDR3 region has 13 residues. The germline V and J ends were trimmed by 5 bases and 12 bases, with 17 bases remaining between them. Overall study findings and caveats: Rapid post-treatment expansion, then contraction, generally preceding radiologic response, marked tumor-resident clones.

The V gene is TRBV19, the J gene TRBJ2-4, with D perhaps assigned TRBD1 or TRBD2 (5 bases each). This receptor was identified in an adult with mismatch repair-deficient cancer. Source: peripheral blood, taken about 20 weeks after starting pembrolizumab. The CDR3 bases are TGTGCCAGTAGTCCCGGGACCACCCGTGATCAGTACTTC. Amino acids: CASSPGTTRDQYF.